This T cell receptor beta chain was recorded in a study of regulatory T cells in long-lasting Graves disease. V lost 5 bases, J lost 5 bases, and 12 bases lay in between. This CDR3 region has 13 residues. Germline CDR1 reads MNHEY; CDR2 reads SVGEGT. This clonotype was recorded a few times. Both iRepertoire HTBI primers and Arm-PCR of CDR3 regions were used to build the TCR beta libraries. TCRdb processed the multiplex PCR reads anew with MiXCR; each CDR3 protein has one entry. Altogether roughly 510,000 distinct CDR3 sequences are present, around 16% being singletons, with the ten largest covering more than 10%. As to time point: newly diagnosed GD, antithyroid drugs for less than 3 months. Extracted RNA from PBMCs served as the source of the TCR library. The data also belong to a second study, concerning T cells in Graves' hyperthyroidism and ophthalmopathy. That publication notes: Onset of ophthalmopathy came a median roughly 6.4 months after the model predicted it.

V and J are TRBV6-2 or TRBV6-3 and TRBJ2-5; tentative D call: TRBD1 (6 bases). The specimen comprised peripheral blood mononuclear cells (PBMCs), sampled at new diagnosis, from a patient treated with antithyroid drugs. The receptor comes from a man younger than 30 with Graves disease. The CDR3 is CASSDRLRETQYF. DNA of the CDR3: TGTGCCAGCAGTGACAGGCTCCGCGAGACCCAGTACTTC.